These 14 T cell receptor beta chains share one sample of origin, sequenced in a study of blood T cells in healthy people across ages (dated by TCRdb to the mid-2010s). The library was obtained by 5' RACE. TCRdb lists the instrument as Illumina HiSeq 2500. A second about 6 to 11 cycle PCR used a sample-barcoded 5' primer and a J-beta primer mix. TCRdb handled the public reads itself, with Q25 trimming in fastp and clone calling in MiXCR, and kept productive beta chains. Each CDR3 protein gets just one entry, which takes the most common genes and DNA from the rows behind it. The sample data list about 1.5 million distinct CDR3 sequences, and approximately 39% of these were observed just once. The ten largest clones add up to around 4% of the sample. The sequenced sample was blood. These receptors all stem from a woman between 18 and 29 years old in good health.

The chain links TRBV28 to TRBJ1-2, with 9 nucleotides matching TRBD1. After removal of 3 bases from V and 7 bases from J, the junction contained 6 bases not matched to a gene. CDR3 length equals 14 residues. Germline V gives CDR1 MDHEN, CDR2 SYDVKM. CDR3 region: CASSFPGQGFGYTF. Written as DNA, the CDR3 is TGTGCCAGCAGTTTTCCTGGACAGGGGTTTGGCTACACCTTC.

This clonotype has just a few counts. This chain joins TRBV9 and TRBJ2-3, with 7 bases identical to TRBD2. With V trimmed by 0 bases and J by 1 base, 5 bases remained unmatched. There are 16 residues in the CDR3. Germline-derived CDR1 and CDR2 are SGDLS and YYNGEE. The chain's CDR3 is CASSVGLGLRTDTQYF. In DNA, the CDR3 is TGTGCCAGCAGCGTAGGATTGGGACTACGCACAGATACGCAGTATTTT. The variable domain in full, completed from reference TRBV9 and TRBJ2-3, reads DSGVTQTPKHLITATGQRVTLRCSPRSGDLSVYWYQQSLDQGLQFLIQYYNGEERAKGNILERFSAQQFPDLHSELNLSSLELGDSALYFCASSVGLGLRTDTQYFGPGTRLTVL.

The gene calls are TRBV12-3 or TRBV12-4 and TRBJ2-2; TRBD1 agrees at 8 bases. J lost 4 bases, V lost 5 bases, and 9 bases had no gene match. CDR3 length: 16 residues. The CDR3 coding sequence is TGTGCCAGCAGTCTGACAGGGGAAAGCGGCACCGGGGAGCTGTTTTTT. Its protein product is CASSLTGESGTGELFF.

V is TRBV11-3 and J is TRBJ2-1, with a possible D match to TRBD2 (6 bases). CDR1 and CDR2 from the germline V gene are SGHNT and YENEEA. Trimming took off 4 bases at V and 6 bases at J, with 13 bases between the two ends. The CDR3 contains 14 residues. The CDR3 DNA sequence: TGTGCCAGCAGCTCAGGCGGAGGGGTCAATGAGCAGTTCTTC. This translates into CASSSGGGVNEQFF.

The rearrangement uses TRBV28 and TRBJ1-1; 7 nucleotides line up with TRBD1. Trimming removed 6 bases from V and 11 bases from J; junction bases left unmatched: 15. Germline loops: CDR1 MDHEN, CDR2 SYDVKM. This CDR3 spans 14 amino acids. Here the CDR3 DNA reads TGTGCCAGCAGACCGGGACAAGGGGGCTCTGGGGCTTTCTTT. It specifies CASRPGQGGSGAFF.

The chain carries TRBV20-1 and TRBJ2-4; tentatively, D is TRBD1 (5 bases). Trimming took 0 bases from V and 0 from J, leaving 12 bases between them. The germline V gene has CDR1 DFQATT and CDR2 SNEGSKA (reference sequence). This CDR3 spans 16 amino acids. CDR3 bases: TGCAGTGCTAGAGATAGACAGACCTTAGCCAAAAACATTCAGTACTTC. Protein product: CSARDRQTLAKNIQYF.

The chain links TRBV3-1 to TRBJ2-2, with TRBD2 matching over 12 bases. V gave up 4 bases and J gave up 7 bases; unmatched junction bases: 7. The CDR3 covers 16 residues. Germline CDR1 and CDR2: LGHDT and YNNKEL (reference sequence). The CDR3 sequence: CASSLRLAGAIGELFF. The CDR3 nucleotides are TGTGCCAGCAGCCTCCGACTAGCGGGGGCGATCGGGGAGCTGTTTTTT.

The genes are TRBV28 and TRBJ2-5; TRBD2 matches at 7 bases. Germline-derived CDR1 and CDR2 are MDHEN and SYDVKM. The CDR3 length is 14 residues. Unmatched junction bases numbered 8, after V lost 8 bases and J lost 2 bases. CDR3 in amino acids: CASEQGGAQETQYF. The CDR3 DNA follows: TGTGCCAGCGAGCAGGGAGGGGCACAAGAGACCCAGTACTTC.

This rearrangement joins TRBV7-8 to TRBJ1-5; weak D call: TRBD1 (5 bases). The CDR3 length is 15 residues. The germline V gene encodes CDR1 SGHVS and CDR2 FQNEAQ. Trimming left V 1 base short and J 5 bases short, with 12 bases between. This chain's CDR3 is CASSLGSQGYQPQHF. In nucleotides, the CDR3 is TGTGCCAGCAGCTTAGGGAGCCAGGGTTATCAGCCCCAGCATTTT. The variable domain in full, completed from reference TRBV7-8 and TRBJ1-5, reads GAGVSQSPRYKVAKRGQDVALRCDPISGHVSLFWYQQALGQGPEFLTYFQNEAQLDKSGLPSDRFFAERPEGSVSTLKIQRTQQEDSAVYLCASSLGSQGYQPQHFGDGTRLSIL.

The chain carries TRBV6-2 or TRBV6-3 and TRBJ1-2; the D gene is possibly TRBD1 (6 bases). Trimming removed 0 bases at V and 3 bases at J, with 14 bases between. This CDR3 has 16 amino acids. Germline V CDR1 and CDR2: MNHEY, SVGEGT. In nucleotides, the CDR3 is TGTGCCAGCAGTTACTCGCCACAGGGCAGGGACTATGGCTACACCTTC. It is translated as CASSYSPQGRDYGYTF.

This clonotype was detected only a few times. A junction end diverges from the germline sequence, so it may reflect a read error. This chain joins TRBV12-3 or TRBV12-4 and TRBJ2-5; D is uncertain. The CDR3 consists of 12 residues. In DNA, the CDR3 is TGTGCCAGCAGTTTAGCGCAAGGGACCCAGTACTTC. Its translation: CASSLAQGTQYF.

There are many counts of this clonotype. The J gene is TRBJ2-5, the V gene TRBV10-3, with TRBD2 matching over 12 bases. This CDR3 contains 15 residues. The V gene end was trimmed by 4 bases and the J gene end by 2 bases; junction bases not matched to a gene: 2. Per germline, CDR1 ENHRY and CDR2 SYGVKD. The CDR3 bases are TGTGCCATCAGTGTTGGACTAGCGGGGCAAGAGACCCAGTACTTC. Protein: CAISVGLAGQETQYF.

The gene calls are TRBV12-3 or TRBV12-4 and TRBJ1-1; D gene unclear. V shed 4 bases and J shed 1 base, with 10 bases lying between them. The CDR3 covers 14 residues. The CDR3 sequence: CASSWRGWNTEAFF. The CDR3 DNA reads as TGTGCCAGCAGTTGGAGAGGTTGGAACACTGAAGCTTTCTTT.

This rearrangement joins TRBV29-1 to TRBJ2-7, with D possibly being TRBD1 (6 bases). The germline CDR1 and CDR2 sequences are SQVTM and ANQGSEA. V lost 7 bases and J 1 base, leaving 14 bases between the germline ends. The CDR3 runs 13 residues. The CDR3 sequence is CSASLGASYEQYF. The CDR3 region has the DNA TGCAGCGCCTCTCTGGGGGCATCCTACGAGCAGTACTTC.